The 29 T cell receptor beta chains below come from one sample, sequenced in a study of molecular identifiers for immune sequencing clone quantification. A single record per CDR3 protein comes from TCRdb applying MiXCR to the PCR reads. The profile shows roughly 90,000 distinct CDR3 sequences, around 25% of them singletons. Sequenced input: naive CD8+ T cells from blood, with Jurkat cell RNA spiked in. Indicated subset: FACS-sorted CD8+CD4-CCR7+CD45RA+ naive T cells. These receptors originate from a human donor in good health. Some libraries in this study had Jurkat cell RNA spiked in.

The chain combines TRBV5-1 with TRBJ1-2; D remains ambiguous. V was clipped by 0 bases and J by 6 bases, with 9 bases between them. There are 13 residues in the CDR3. Germline V gene sequence: CDR1 SGHRS, CDR2 YFSETQ. The CDR3 DNA reads as TGCGCCAGCAGCTTGGGGCCGGCCGATGGCTACACCTTC. Translated: CASSLGPADGYTF.

For this clonotype: An end of the junction differs from the germline gene, which may be a read error. The rearrangement links TRBV28 to TRBJ2-2; D might be TRBD1 or TRBD2, each matching 5 bases. Per the germline V gene, CDR1 is MDHEN and CDR2 is SYDVKM. The length of the CDR3 is 14 residues. CDR3 DNA sequence: TGTGCCCGCAGTTTGTCAGAAGGCACCGGGGACCTGTTTTTT. Its protein is CARSLSEGTGDLFF. The whole variable domain, remainder taken from reference TRBV28 and TRBJ2-2, is DVKVTQSSRYLVKRTGEKVFLECVQDMDHENMFWYRQDPGLGLRLIYFSYDVKMKEKGDIPEGYSVSREKKERFSLILESASTNQTSMYLCARSLSEGTGDLFFGEGSRLTVL.

This sequence joins TRBV28 and TRBJ2-1; 8 bases are a match to TRBD2. Looked up from germline, CDR1 is MDHEN and CDR2 is SYDVKM. The J segment lost 4 bases and the V segment lost 4 bases, leaving 6 bases of the junction unmatched. The CDR3 is 15 amino acids. The CDR3 is CASSSLAGLYNEQFF. In DNA, the CDR3 is TGTGCCAGCAGTTCCCTAGCGGGCCTATACAATGAGCAGTTCTTC.

This clonotype was observed at least ten times. The V call is TRBV12-5, the J call TRBJ2-7; 10 nucleotides line up with TRBD1. There are 17 residues in the CDR3. The germline gives CDR1 LGHNT, CDR2 FRNRAP. V was pared by 4 bases and J by 2 bases, with 11 bases of the junction left unmatched. The CDR3, as DNA: TGTGCTAGTGGTTCGACAGGGGGCCTTTTAGGCGCCTACGAGCAGTACTTC. Translated, it gives CASGSTGGLLGAYEQYF.

This clonotype was seen at least ten times. The rearrangement uses TRBV13 and TRBJ2-5; D is uncertain. Between the trimmed V and J ends, which lost 3 bases and 7 bases, there was a span of 9 bases. Germline-derived CDR1 and CDR2 are PRHDT and FYEKMQ (reference sequence). This CDR3 is 12 amino acids long. The CDR3 sequence: CASSLGHRTQYF. The CDR3 nucleotides read TGTGCCAGCAGCTTGGGCCATAGGACCCAGTACTTC.

There are many counts of this clonotype. The chain is built from TRBV13 and TRBJ2-3, with 8 bases fitting TRBD2. Germline lookup yields CDR1 PRHDT and CDR2 FYEKMQ (reference sequence). V shed 4 bases and J 1 base; nucleotides not matched to a gene: 4. The CDR3 length is 15 residues. The DNA for the CDR3 is TGTGCCAGCAGCTCCGGGACTAGAGGCACAGATACGCAGTATTTT. Protein: CASSSGTRGTDTQYF.

In the case of this clonotype: Just one base apart from a much larger clone, this may be a read error. The rearrangement uses TRBV12-3 or TRBV12-4 and TRBJ2-3; D is perhaps TRBD2 (5 bases). V was shortened by 5 bases and J by 9 bases, with 18 bases between the two germline ends. The CDR3 covers 14 residues. CDR3 protein: CASSGRPGSSTQYF. The CDR3 bases are TGTGCCAGCAGTGGACGGCCGGGATCCAGCACGCAGTATTTT.

This clonotype was counted many times. The chain combines TRBV7-3 with TRBJ2-5, with D tentatively TRBD2 (5 bases). The CDR3 is made up of 15 amino acids. Trimming stripped 2 bases from V and 4 bases from J, with 14 bases between. Germline CDR1 SGHTA, CDR2 FQGTGA. The CDR3 bases are TGTGCCAGCAGCTTAGGCAGGTCTCGGGGAGAGACCCAGTACTTC. The encoded protein is CASSLGRSRGETQYF.

As regards this clonotype: This may come from a read error, since a much larger clone is one base off. The rearrangement joins TRBV29-1 to TRBJ2-3, with 8 bases matching TRBD2. Germline CDR1 reads SQVTM; CDR2 reads ANQGSEA. This CDR3 has 14 residues. The CDR3 is CGEIRAGALNTQYF. CDR3 nucleotide sequence: TGCGGCGAAATAAGAGCGGGAGCCTTGAATACGCAGTATTTT.

As regards this clonotype: A much larger clone differs from this one at a single base, so this may be a read error. The chain is built from TRBV14 and TRBJ2-3, with D possibly TRBD2 on 6 matching bases. In germline, CDR1 is SGHDN, CDR2 FVKESK. This CDR3 region has 19 residues. The CDR3 DNA follows: TGTGCCAGCAGCCAAGATGGCCCATCTGCGGGATTTCGCACAGGTACGCAGTATTTT. Translating it yields CASSQDGPSAGFRTGTQYF.

This chain joins TRBV30 and TRBJ2-3, with 10 positions matching TRBD2. With V trimmed by 4 bases and J by 8 bases, 12 bases remained unmatched. Looked up from germline, CDR1 is GTSNPN and CDR2 is SVGIG (reference sequence). CDR3 length equals 15 residues. The CDR3: CAWKLWSGGAATQYF. CDR3 in DNA: TGTGCCTGGAAATTGTGGAGCGGGGGGGCAGCTACGCAGTATTTT.

Only a few counts were recorded for this clonotype. CDR3 in amino acids: CASSLALAGDEQYF. In DNA, the CDR3 is TGTGCCAGCAGCTTAGCACTAGCGGGGGACGAGCAGTACTTC. V usage is TRBV7-9 and J usage is TRBJ2-7, with 11 bases aligning to TRBD2. The V and J ends lost 0 bases and 5 bases, in that order; junction bases with no gene match: 0. Germline V lookup: CDR1 SEHNR, CDR2 FQNEAQ (reference sequence). The CDR3 has 14 residues.

The CDR3 here is CATSRDLGGTYEQYF. The CDR3 region has the DNA TGTGCCACCAGCAGAGATTTGGGCGGGACCTACGAGCAGTACTTC. J is TRBJ2-7 and V is TRBV15; a possible D gene is TRBD2 (6 bases). The V gene's germline CDR1 is LNHNV and CDR2 YYDKDF (reference sequence). The length of the CDR3 is 15 residues. V lost 0 bases and J 2 bases, leaving 11 bases between the germline ends.

The chain joins TRBV7-8 to TRBJ2-2; either TRBD1 or TRBD2 may fit D (5 bases each). V lost 6 bases, J lost 3 bases, and 20 bases lay in between. The CDR3 consists of 17 residues. Germline loops: CDR1 SGHVS, CDR2 FQNEAQ. The CDR3, as DNA: TGTGCCAGCAGGGGACGAGGTCAGGCATGGGACACCGGGGAGCTGTTTTTT. Encoded protein: CASRGRGQAWDTGELFF. The full variable domain, completed using reference TRBV7-8 and TRBJ2-2, is GAGVSQSPRYKVAKRGQDVALRCDPISGHVSLFWYQQALGQGPEFLTYFQNEAQLDKSGLPSDRFFAERPEGSVSTLKIQRTQQEDSAVYLCASRGRGQAWDTGELFFGEGSRLTVL.

This clonotype has a count of ten or more. The chain carries TRBV5-8 and TRBJ1-5, with D unclear. The germline V and J ends were trimmed by 0 bases and 0 bases, with 7 bases remaining between them. Germline loops: CDR1 SGHTS, CDR2 YDEGEE. The CDR3 contains 15 residues. The CDR3 bases are TGTGCCAGCAGCTTGGTCCCTGGTAGCAATCAGCCCCAGCATTTT. The encoded protein is CASSLVPGSNQPQHF.

V gene TRBV6-5 combines with J gene TRBJ2-3, with D tentatively TRBD1 (5 bases). Trimming stripped 2 bases from V and 6 bases from J, with 21 bases between. Germline CDR1 MNHEY, CDR2 SVGAGI. This CDR3 is 17 amino acids long. This CDR3 is CASSYGAGSNDWDTQYF. CDR3 DNA: TGTGCCAGCAGTTACGGGGCAGGGTCCAACGATTGGGATACGCAGTATTTT.

This clonotype was seen more than once but under ten times. V gene TRBV7-7 combines with J gene TRBJ2-5, with 14 bases matching TRBD2. Looked up from germline, CDR1 is SSHAT and CDR2 is FNYEAQ (reference sequence). Trimming took 3 bases from V and 9 from J; bases not matched to a gene: 12. This CDR3 spans 17 amino acids. The CDR3 DNA sequence: TGTGCCAGCAGCTTGGGACTAGCGGGGGCCACAGGCGAGCCCCAGTACTTC. Its translation is CASSLGLAGATGEPQYF.

This clonotype has a count of ten or more. The chain employs TRBV7-8 and TRBJ2-3; the match to TRBD1 covers 7 bases. V dropped 5 bases and J dropped 4; count of bases not matched to a gene: 9. CDR3 length equals 15 residues. CDR1 is SGHVS, CDR2 FQNEAQ, per germline. The CDR3 loop reads CASSPRGGPADTQYF. CDR3 nucleotides: TGTGCCAGCAGCCCTAGAGGGGGCCCGGCAGATACGCAGTATTTT. The full variable domain, its missing parts supplied by reference TRBV7-8 and TRBJ2-3, is GAGVSQSPRYKVAKRGQDVALRCDPISGHVSLFWYQQALGQGPEFLTYFQNEAQLDKSGLPSDRFFAERPEGSVSTLKIQRTQQEDSAVYLCASSPRGGPADTQYFGPGTRLTVL.

Of note for this clonotype: This sequence may be a read error, since a much larger clone differs from it by one base. V usage is TRBV7-9 and J usage is TRBJ2-3; the match to TRBD2 covers 9 bases. Per germline, CDR1 SEHNR and CDR2 FQNEAQ (reference sequence). This CDR3 spans 18 amino acids. This chain's CDR3 is CAGSTSLQRGESTDTQYF. Here the CDR3 DNA reads TGTGCCGGCAGCACCTCATTGCAGCGGGGGGAGAGCACAGATACGCAGTATTTT. Using reference TRBV7-9 and TRBJ2-3 for the parts outside the CDR3, the full variable domain is DTGVSQNPRHKITKRGQNVTFRCDPISEHNRLYWYRQTLGQGPEFLTYFQNEAQLEKSRLLSDRFSAERPKGSFSTLEIQRTEQGDSAMYLCAGSTSLQRGESTDTQYFGPGTRLTVL.

This clonotype was seen at least ten times. This chain joins TRBV12-3 or TRBV12-4 and TRBJ1-1; TRBD1 matches 8 bases. This CDR3 spans 16 amino acids. The V gene end was trimmed by 2 bases and the J gene end by 10 bases; junction bases not matched to a gene: 15. The CDR3 DNA follows: TGTGCCAGCAGTTTATTTGGGGACAGGCTCCCCGAGGGAGCTTTCTTT. It translates to CASSLFGDRLPEGAFF.

This clonotype was picked up many times. The chain is built from TRBV6-6 and TRBJ1-5, with 9 bases lining up with TRBD1. The V and J ends lost 6 bases and 3 bases, in that order; junction bases with no gene match: 3. Looked up from germline, CDR1 is MNHNY and CDR2 is SVGAGI (reference sequence). CDR3 length: 14 amino acids. In DNA, the CDR3 is TGTGCCAGCAGGGGACAGGGATACAATCAGCCCCAGCATTTT. Protein product: CASRGQGYNQPQHF.

Ten or more counts support this clonotype. CDR3: CASSIVQDSPLHF. As DNA, the CDR3 is TGTGCCAGTAGTATTGTACAGGATTCACCCCTCCACTTT. The chain couples TRBV19 to TRBJ1-6; TRBD1 might be the D (5 bases). V was trimmed by 3 bases and J by 8 bases, leaving 8 bases between them. Germline assignment: CDR1 LNHDA and CDR2 SQIVND (reference sequence). This CDR3 contains 13 residues.

The table lists this clonotype with many counts. This chain links TRBV29-1 with TRBJ1-1; TRBD1 is a possible D gene (6 bases). Trimming left V 0 bases short and J 5 bases short, with 16 bases between. The V gene's germline CDR1 is SQVTM and CDR2 ANQGSEA. CDR3 length equals 15 residues. CDR3 in amino acids: CSVEDKGHLFTEAFF. The CDR3 DNA follows: TGCAGCGTTGAAGATAAGGGACACCTGTTTACTGAAGCTTTCTTT. The full variable domain, completed using reference TRBV29-1 and TRBJ1-1, is SAVISQKPSRDICQRGTSLTIQCQVDSQVTMMFWYRQQPGQSLTLIATANQGSEATYESGFVIDKFPISRPNLTFSTLTVSNMSPEDSSIYLCSVEDKGHLFTEAFFGQGTRLTVV.

The DNA for the CDR3 is TGTGCCAGTAGTTCCAATGATGAGGGACCAACTAATGAAAAACTGTTTTTT. It is translated as CASSSNDEGPTNEKLFF. The J gene is TRBJ1-4, the V gene TRBV19, with D possibly being TRBD1 (5 bases). CDR3 length: 17 amino acids. Germline V gene lookup returns CDR1 LNHDA and CDR2 SQIVND (reference sequence). Trimming cost V 5 bases and J 0 bases, with 16 bases left between them.

A few counts support this clonotype. Compared with germline, one end of the junction differs, possibly owing to a read error. V usage is TRBV4-1 and J usage is TRBJ2-1; 7 bases align to TRBD1. Per the germline V gene, CDR1 is MGHRA and CDR2 is YSYEKL. CDR3 size: 15 residues. The CDR3 sequence is CASSQDRGTYNAQFF. For the CDR3, the DNA is TGCGCCAGCAGCCAAGACAGGGGGACCTACAATGCGCAGTTCTTC.

With regard to this clonotype: A much larger clone lies a single base off, so this may be a read error. V is TRBV5-6 and J is TRBJ1-1, with unresolved D. This CDR3 is 15 amino acids long. Germline V gene data show CDR1 as SGHDT and CDR2 as YYEEEE. CDR3 sequence reads: CASSRGPNSNTEVFF. The CDR3 coding sequence is TGTGCCAGCAGCCGCGGCCCTAACTCGAACACTGAAGTTTTCTTT.

V gene TRBV20-1 combines with J gene TRBJ2-1, with 8 bases aligning to TRBD1. The junction had 4 bases not matched to a gene; V was cut back by 5 bases and J by 4 bases. The CDR3 has 13 residues. CDR1 and CDR2 from the germline V gene are DFQATT and SNEGSKA (reference sequence). In DNA, the CDR3 is TGCAGTGCTCTTGGACAGGGTTACAATGAGCAGTTCTTC. Protein sequence: CSALGQGYNEQFF.

At least ten counts were recorded for this clonotype. This chain uses TRBV28 with TRBJ2-7; 9 bases agree with TRBD2. With V trimmed by 3 bases and J by 5 bases, 11 bases remained unmatched. The CDR3 consists of 16 residues. Germline V gene data show CDR1 as MDHEN and CDR2 as SYDVKM. The CDR3 region is CASSFPPLGLAHEQYF. CDR3 in DNA: TGTGCCAGCAGTTTTCCCCCCCTGGGACTAGCACACGAGCAGTACTTC.

This clonotype was seen only a few times. The chain is built from TRBV4-1 and TRBJ2-3; 9 bases align to TRBD2. The CDR3 has 17 residues. The germline V gene has CDR1 MGHRA and CDR2 YSYEKL. V shed 0 bases, J shed 5 bases, and the junction held 9 bases outside the gene matches. CDR3: CASSQEDPAGGRDTQYF. CDR3 sequence (DNA): TGCGCCAGCAGCCAAGAGGACCCTGCGGGAGGGCGAGATACGCAGTATTTT.